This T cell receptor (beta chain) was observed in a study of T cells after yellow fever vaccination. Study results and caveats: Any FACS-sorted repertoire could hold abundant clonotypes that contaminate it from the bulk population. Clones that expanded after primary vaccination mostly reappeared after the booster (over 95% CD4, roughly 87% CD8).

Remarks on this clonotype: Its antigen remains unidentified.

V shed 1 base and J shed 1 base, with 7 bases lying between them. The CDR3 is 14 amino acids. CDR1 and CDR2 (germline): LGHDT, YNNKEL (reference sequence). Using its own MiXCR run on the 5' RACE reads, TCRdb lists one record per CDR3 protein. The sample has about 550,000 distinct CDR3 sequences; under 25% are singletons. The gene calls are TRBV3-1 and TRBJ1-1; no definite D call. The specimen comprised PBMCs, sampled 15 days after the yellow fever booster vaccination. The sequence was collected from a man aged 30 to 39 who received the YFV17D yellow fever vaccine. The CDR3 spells CASSQVDWNTEAFF. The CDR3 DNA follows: TGTGCCAGCAGCCAAGTCGACTGGAACACTGAAGCTTTCTTT.